This T cell receptor beta chain derives from a study of blood T cell repertoires in COVID-19. Per the study methods: Reference gene primer amplification gave estimated nucleated cell counts. Assay: immunoSEQ multiplex PCR; the TCRdb copy retains only in-frame clones and omits some. That table furnishes V, J and clone size, whereas the DNA furnished D and trimming. The data hold almost 250,000 clones, with about 89% observed a single time. The sample was PBMCs or T cells enriched from blood (not recorded which). The clonotype was recovered from a woman in her thirties who had recovered from COVID-19.

The CDR3: CASSFSGTVSSPLHF. DNA of the CDR3: TGTGCCAGCAGTTTCTCGGGGACAGTGAGTTCACCCCTCCACTTT. The gene calls are TRBV28 and TRBJ1-6; 7 bases are shared with TRBD1. The length of the CDR3 is 15 residues. From germline, CDR1 is MDHEN and CDR2 SYDVKM. V lost 3 bases to trimming and J lost 9 bases; unmatched junction nucleotides: 8.